These 20 T cell receptor beta chains came from one sample sequenced in a study of blood T cell repertoires in COVID-19. Using immunoSEQ multiplex PCR, the repertoire was profiled, and TCRdb retains in-frame clones only, with some absent. Among roughly 180,000 clones, 70% to 85% were seen once, and the ten largest hold around 5.2%. Input material: peripheral blood. The receptor source for this set is a woman aged 25 to 39 with acute or convalescent COVID-19.

This clone was found a few times. The chain has TRBV28 and TRBJ2-7; 8 nucleotides agree with TRBD1. V dropped 6 bases and J dropped 1; count of bases not matched to a gene: 11. Per the germline V gene, CDR1 is MDHEN and CDR2 is SYDVKM. The CDR3 sequence is 16 residues long. CDR3 DNA sequence: TGTGCCAGCAGGAGACCCCAGGGGGCCGGGTCCTACGAGCAGTACTTC. Translating it yields CASRRPQGAGSYEQYF. The complete variable domain, with remaining parts taken from reference TRBV28 and TRBJ2-7, reads DVKVTQSSRYLVKRTGEKVFLECVQDMDHENMFWYRQDPGLGLRLIYFSYDVKMKEKGDIPEGYSVSREKKERFSLILESASTNQTSMYLCASRRPQGAGSYEQYFGPGTRLTVT.

The chain couples TRBV14 to TRBJ2-7; TRBD1 agrees at 7 bases. The CDR3 has 13 amino acids. With V trimmed by 4 bases and J by 3 bases, 3 bases remained unmatched. Germline-derived CDR1 and CDR2 are SGHDN and FVKESK. The DNA of the CDR3 is TGTGCCAGCAGCCTCCGACAGGGCTACGAGCAGTACTTC. Translated: CASSLRQGYEQYF.

The chain recombines TRBV20-1 with TRBJ1-1, with a weak D call TRBD1 (6 bases). This CDR3 is built from 14 residues. Germline CDR1 DFQATT, CDR2 SNEGSKA (reference sequence). The germline V and J ends were trimmed by 6 bases and 3 bases, with 17 bases remaining between them. DNA of the CDR3: TGCAGTGCCAGTGGTGGGGGCCAATACACTGAAGCTTTCTTT. Translating it yields CSASGGGQYTEAFF.

This clone occurred once. The chain carries TRBV5-1 and TRBJ1-1; D might be TRBD1 (5 bases). There are 14 residues in the CDR3. The germline gives CDR1 SGHRS, CDR2 YFSETQ. V shed 7 bases and J shed 0 bases, with 13 bases lying between them. For the CDR3, the DNA is TGCGCCAGCGGGGAGGGGCTCATGAACACTGAAGCTTTCTTT. Translation gives CASGEGLMNTEAFF.

This chain connects TRBV20-1 to TRBJ2-5; no reliable D call. The CDR3 covers 13 residues. Germline CDR1 and CDR2: DFQATT and SNEGSKA (reference sequence). V shed 3 bases and J shed 7 bases, with 15 bases lying between them. This CDR3 reads CSASDTGAVTQYF. The CDR3 nucleotides read TGCAGTGCTAGTGACACCGGCGCGGTGACCCAGTACTTC.

This clone was picked up one time. The CDR3 bases are TGTGCCAGCAGCTTAACCGGGACATCATCTGGGGCCAACGTCCTGACTTTC. As protein: CASSLTGTSSGANVLTF. This sequence joins TRBV7-3 and TRBJ2-6, with D possibly being TRBD1 (6 bases). Trimming removed 0 bases at V and 1 base at J, with 10 bases between. Germline assignment: CDR1 SGHTA and CDR2 FQGTGA. The CDR3 is 17 residues long.

This clone was seen more than once but under ten times. V is TRBV5-1 and J is TRBJ2-3, with 8 bases aligning to TRBD1. With V trimmed by 1 base and J by 6 bases, 10 bases remained unmatched. The CDR3 consists of 16 residues. Germline V gene lookup returns CDR1 SGHRS and CDR2 YFSETQ. The DNA for the CDR3 is TGCGCCAGCAGCTTGAGGACAGGGAGCTCCGGGGATACGCAGTATTTT. Translation gives CASSLRTGSSGDTQYF. The full variable domain, its missing parts supplied by reference TRBV5-1 and TRBJ2-3, is KAGVTQTPRYLIKTRGQQVTLSCSPISGHRSVSWYQQTPGQGLQFLFEYFSETQRNKGNFPGRFSGRQFSNSRSEMNVSTLELGDSALYLCASSLRTGSSGDTQYFGPGTRLTVL.

The gene calls are TRBV5-8 and TRBJ1-2; TRBD1 is a possible D gene (5 bases). Deletions cut 2 bases from V and 4 bases from J, with 9 bases between. The CDR3 runs to 13 residues. Germline values: CDR1 SGHTS, CDR2 YDEGEE. The CDR3 DNA sequence: TGTGCCAGCAGCTTAACAGGTCCCTATGGCTACACCTTC. Translation: CASSLTGPYGYTF. The full variable domain, with the rest looked up from reference TRBV5-8 and TRBJ1-2, is EAGVTQSPTHLIKTRGQQATLRCSPISGHTSVYWYQQALGLGLQFLLWYDEGEERNRGNFPPRFSGRQFPNYSSELNVNALELEDSALYLCASSLTGPYGYTFGSGTRLTVV.

This chain uses TRBV7-3 with TRBJ2-3, with D tentatively TRBD1 (7 bases). V lost 5 bases, J lost 4 bases, and 16 bases lay in between. From germline, CDR1 is SGHTA and CDR2 FQGTGA. The length of the CDR3 is 15 residues. CDR3 bases: TGTGCCAGCAGCCCCCCAGGGGGGTCCGCAGATACGCAGTATTTT. Amino acid sequence: CASSPPGGSADTQYF.

The V gene is TRBV18, the J gene TRBJ1-1, with TRBD1 matching over 7 bases. Germline lookup yields CDR1 KGHSH and CDR2 LQKENI. The trim removed 0 bases at V and 6 bases at J, leaving 10 bases unmatched. This CDR3 has 16 amino acids. The CDR3 sequence: CASSPPGRGRGAEAFF. CDR3 in DNA: TGTGCCAGCTCACCACCGGGTAGGGGGCGCGGGGCTGAAGCTTTCTTT.

This clone has a handful of counts. CDR3: CASSVSVQPQHF. The CDR3 DNA reads TGTGCCAGCAGTGTTTCAGTGCAGCCCCAGCATTTT. The chain is built from TRBV2 and TRBJ1-5; no reliable D call. Trimming removed 4 bases at V and 7 bases at J, with 8 bases between. Germline CDR1 SNHLY, CDR2 FYNNEI. The CDR3 is 12 amino acids. The full variable domain, rest sourced from reference TRBV2 and TRBJ1-5, is EPEVTQTPSHQVTQMGQEVILRCVPISNHLYFYWYRQILGQKVEFLVSFYNNEISEKSEIFDDQFSVERPDGSNFTLKIRSTKLEDSAMYFCASSVSVQPQHFGDGTRLSIL.

The chain couples TRBV7-9 to TRBJ2-2, with TRBD2 as a possible D gene (5 bases). Between the trimmed V and J ends, which lost 5 bases and 7 bases, there was a span of 8 bases. Germline lookup yields CDR1 SEHNR and CDR2 FQNEAQ (reference sequence). The CDR3 has 12 amino acids. The CDR3 bases are TGTGCCAGCAGCCCGCGGGTCGGGGAGCTGTTTTTT. Amino acid sequence: CASSPRVGELFF.

The J gene is TRBJ2-1, the V gene TRBV7-2, with 15 bases aligning to TRBD2. Germline CDR1 and CDR2: SGHTA and FQGNSA. This CDR3 spans 17 amino acids. V shed 8 bases, J shed 6 bases, and the junction held 11 bases outside the gene matches. CDR3 loop: CASDRGLAGGPFNEQFF. CDR3 DNA: TGTGCCAGCGATAGAGGACTAGCGGGAGGGCCGTTCAATGAGCAGTTCTTC.

This clone was counted a single time. This rearrangement joins TRBV25-1 to TRBJ2-5; the match to TRBD1 covers 7 bases. The CDR3 is 13 residues long. Per germline, CDR1 MGHDK and CDR2 SYGVNS. With V trimmed by 7 bases and J by 3 bases, 5 bases remained unmatched. CDR3 in amino acids: CASTRQGEETQYF. CDR3 in DNA: TGTGCCAGCACCCGCCAGGGGGAAGAGACCCAGTACTTC.

The chain uses TRBV18 and TRBJ2-3, with 11 bases matching TRBD1. CDR1 is KGHSH, CDR2 LQKENI, per germline. V gave up 6 bases and J gave up 6 bases; unmatched junction bases: 8. The CDR3 has 15 residues. The CDR3 DNA sequence: TGTGCCAGCTCTCCGAGGACAGGGGGCCGGGATACGCAGTATTTT. Translating gives CASSPRTGGRDTQYF. Drawing the rest from reference TRBV18 and TRBJ2-3, the complete variable domain is NAGVMQNPRHLVRRRGQEARLRCSPMKGHSHVYWYRQLPEEGLKFMVYLQKENIIDESGMPKERFSAEFPKEGPSILRIQQVVRGDSAAYFCASSPRTGGRDTQYFGPGTRLTVL.

This chain connects TRBV7-8 to TRBJ1-1, with D perhaps TRBD1 (6 bases). Germline CDR1 SGHVS, CDR2 FQNEAQ. V lost 4 bases to trimming and J lost 0 bases, with 6 bases between them. This CDR3 contains 13 residues. The CDR3 coding sequence is TGTGCCAGCAGCTACAGGGTGAACACTGAAGCTTTCTTT. Translating gives CASSYRVNTEAFF.

The gene calls are TRBV30 and TRBJ1-1; D perhaps matches TRBD1 (6 bases). V gave up 3 bases and J gave up 4 bases, with 15 bases separating them. CDR3 length equals 14 residues. CDR1 and CDR2 from the germline V gene are GTSNPN and SVGIG (reference sequence). This CDR3 reads CAWSSWGGLTEAFF. CDR3 DNA sequence: TGTGCCTGGAGCAGTTGGGGGGGGCTCACTGAAGCTTTCTTT. Drawing the rest from reference TRBV30 and TRBJ1-1, the complete variable domain is SQTIHQWPATLVQPVGSPLSLECTVEGTSNPNLYWYRQAAGRGLQLLFYSVGIGQISSEVPQNLSASRPQDRQFILSSKKLLLSDSGFYLCAWSSWGGLTEAFFGQGTRLTVV.

This sequence joins TRBV6-6 and TRBJ2-5; D uncertain. This CDR3 comprises 12 residues. Germline V gene data show CDR1 as MNHNY and CDR2 as SVGAGI (reference sequence). Trimming took off 11 bases at V and 4 bases at J, with 14 bases between the two ends. The CDR3 spells CASSERGETQYF. The CDR3 DNA reads TGTGCCTCCAGCGAGCGAGGAGAGACCCAGTACTTC.

This clone was seen a single time. The chain carries TRBV6-6 and TRBJ2-7, with 7 bases that match TRBD1. V shed 6 bases, J shed 0 bases, and the junction held 5 bases outside the gene matches. The CDR3 is 14 amino acids. Germline lookup yields CDR1 MNHNY and CDR2 SVGAGI (reference sequence). DNA for the CDR3: TGTGCCAGCAGCCACGGGACAGCCTCCTACGAGCAGTACTTC. Protein product: CASSHGTASYEQYF.

V gene TRBV7-2 combines with J gene TRBJ2-1; 8 bases align to TRBD2. The CDR3 is 15 amino acids. The junction had 9 bases not matched to a gene; V was cut back by 4 bases and J by 7 bases. The V gene's germline CDR1 is SGHTA and CDR2 FQGNSA. The CDR3 loop is CASSYPGGLGNEQFF. The CDR3, as DNA: TGTGCCAGCAGCTACCCGGGGGGGCTCGGGAATGAGCAGTTCTTC.